This T cell receptor (beta chain) comes out of a study of cytomegalovirus exposure and HLA in healthy donors. Study results and limitations: A classifier reportedly called cytomegalovirus status with high sensitivity and specificity.

V was shortened by 1 base and J by 0 bases, with 12 bases between the two germline ends. Germline lookup yields CDR1 LNHNV and CDR2 YYDKDF (reference sequence). The CDR3 is 17 amino acids. From the approximately 120-subject validation cohort, which was separate from the roughly 620-subject first cohort, the donors were drawn. Remarks on this clone: What it binds is unknown.

Profiled with immunoSEQ multiplex PCR; TCRdb holds only in-frame clones, not every one. Of about 65,000 clones listed, about 91% are singletons. The source of this sequence is a woman aged 18-29 years in good health and CMV-seronegative. The specimen sequenced was PBMCs. This rearrangement joins TRBV15 to TRBJ2-2, with D tentatively TRBD1 (6 bases). The CDR3 sequence: CATSRGSRTANTGELFF. Here the CDR3 DNA reads TGTGCCACCAGCAGAGGGTCTAGGACAGCGAACACCGGGGAGCTGTTTTTT.